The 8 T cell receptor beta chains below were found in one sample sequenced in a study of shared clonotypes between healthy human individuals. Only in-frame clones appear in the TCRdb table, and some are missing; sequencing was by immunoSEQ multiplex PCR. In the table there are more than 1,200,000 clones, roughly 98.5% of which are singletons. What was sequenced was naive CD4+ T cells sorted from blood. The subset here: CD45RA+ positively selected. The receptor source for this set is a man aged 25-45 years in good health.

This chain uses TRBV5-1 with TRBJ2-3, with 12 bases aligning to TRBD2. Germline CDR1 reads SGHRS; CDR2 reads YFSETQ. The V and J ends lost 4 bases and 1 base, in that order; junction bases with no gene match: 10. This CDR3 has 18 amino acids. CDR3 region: CASSGFLAGGPRTDTQYF. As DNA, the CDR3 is TGCGCCAGCAGCGGATTTCTAGCGGGAGGGCCTCGCACAGATACGCAGTATTTT.

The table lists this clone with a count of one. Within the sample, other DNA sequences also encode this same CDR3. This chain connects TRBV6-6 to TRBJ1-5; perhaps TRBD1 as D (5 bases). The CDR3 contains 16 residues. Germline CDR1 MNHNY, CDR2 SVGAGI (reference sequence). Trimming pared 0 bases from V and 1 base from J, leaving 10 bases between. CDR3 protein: CASSYSSGGSNQPQHF. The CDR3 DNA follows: TGTGCCAGCAGTTACTCGAGTGGGGGGAGCAATCAGCCCCAGCATTTT.

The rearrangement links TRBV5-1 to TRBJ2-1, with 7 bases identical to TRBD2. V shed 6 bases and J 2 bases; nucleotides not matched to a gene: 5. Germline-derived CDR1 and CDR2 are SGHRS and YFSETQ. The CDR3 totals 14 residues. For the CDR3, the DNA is TGCGCCAGCATGGCTAGCGGTACCTACAATGAGCAGTTCTTC. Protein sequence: CASMASGTYNEQFF.

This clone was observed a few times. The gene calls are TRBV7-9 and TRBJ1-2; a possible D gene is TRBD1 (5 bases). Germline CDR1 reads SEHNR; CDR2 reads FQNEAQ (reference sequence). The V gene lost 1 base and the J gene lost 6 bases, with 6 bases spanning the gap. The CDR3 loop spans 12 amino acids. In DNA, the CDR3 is TGTGCCAGCAGCTTAGTGGGGGATGGCTACACCTTC. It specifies CASSLVGDGYTF.

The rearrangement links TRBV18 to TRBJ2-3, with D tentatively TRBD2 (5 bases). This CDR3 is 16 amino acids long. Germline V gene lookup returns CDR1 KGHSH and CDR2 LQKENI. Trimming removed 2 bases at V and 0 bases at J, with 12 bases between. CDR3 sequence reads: CASSPIMGSSTDTQYF. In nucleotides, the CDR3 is TGTGCCAGCTCACCAATCATGGGGAGTAGCACAGATACGCAGTATTTT.

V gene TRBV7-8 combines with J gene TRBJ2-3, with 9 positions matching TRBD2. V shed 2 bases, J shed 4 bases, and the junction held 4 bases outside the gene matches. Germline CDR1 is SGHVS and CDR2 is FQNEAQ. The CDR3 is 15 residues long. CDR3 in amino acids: CASSLPREGSDTQYF. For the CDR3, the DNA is TGTGCCAGCAGCTTACCGCGGGAGGGCTCAGATACGCAGTATTTT.

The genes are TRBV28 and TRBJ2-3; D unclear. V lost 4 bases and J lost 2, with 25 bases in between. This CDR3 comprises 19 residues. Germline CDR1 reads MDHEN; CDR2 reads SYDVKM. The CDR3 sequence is CASSSPTLTGEGFTDTQYF. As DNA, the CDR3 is TGTGCCAGCAGTTCCCCGACACTAACGGGTGAAGGGTTCACAGATACGCAGTATTTT.

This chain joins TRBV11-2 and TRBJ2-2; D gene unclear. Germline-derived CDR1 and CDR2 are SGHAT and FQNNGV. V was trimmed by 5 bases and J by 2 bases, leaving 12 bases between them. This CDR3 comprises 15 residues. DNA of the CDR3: TGTGCCAGCAGCCCAGGTTTAATAAACACCGGGGAGCTGTTTTTT. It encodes CASSPGLINTGELFF.